Below are 4 T cell receptor beta chains sequenced from a single sample in a study of response to subunit inactivated influenza vaccine. TCRdb recomputed calls from the RT-PCR reads with MiXCR, one row per CDR3 protein. The sample lists under 750,000 distinct CDR3 sequences, 12% occurring once. The specimen was PBMCs from blood, collected on the day of vaccination. The receptors derive from a man between 50 and 59 years old who received an inactivated influenza vaccine.

The chain employs TRBV29-1 and TRBJ2-7; the D gene is possibly TRBD2 (7 bases). Germline CDR1 reads SQVTM; CDR2 reads ANQGSEA. This CDR3 is built from 12 residues. Deletions cut 5 bases from V and 13 bases from J, with 21 bases between. The CDR3 bases are TGCAGCGTTATGACGGGGGGCTCGGGCAAATACTTC. As protein: CSVMTGGSGKYF.

This clonotype was observed a handful of times. The chain recombines TRBV15 with TRBJ1-2; 7 nucleotides agree with TRBD1. CDR3 size: 13 residues. J gave up 5 bases and V 9 bases, and 9 bases lay outside the gene matches. The germline V gene has CDR1 LNHNV and CDR2 YYDKDF (reference sequence). DNA of the CDR3: TGTGCCACGGAACGACAGGGCGGGTATGGCTACACCTTC. Encoded protein: CATERQGGYGYTF.

This clonotype was seen more than once but under ten times. The chain carries TRBV3-1 and TRBJ1-2; D not certain. V was pared by 0 bases and J by 4 bases, with 15 bases between. The germline gives CDR1 LGHDT, CDR2 YNNKEL (reference sequence). This CDR3 spans 16 amino acids. In DNA form, the CDR3 reads TGTGCCAGCAGCCAAGACCGACGGGAAAGGAGCTATGGCTACACCTTC. Amino acid sequence: CASSQDRRERSYGYTF. Complete variable domain (other parts from reference TRBV3-1 and TRBJ1-2): DTAVSQTPKYLVTQMGNDKSIKCEQNLGHDTMYWYKQDSKKFLKIMFSYNNKELIINETVPNRFSPKSPDKAHLNLHINSLELGDSAVYFCASSQDRRERSYGYTFGSGTRLTVV.

This clonotype was recorded a few times. The chain employs TRBV2 and TRBJ2-5; TRBD1 matches at 8 bases. Germline CDR1 is SNHLY and CDR2 is FYNNEI. CDR3 length: 15 residues. V lost 4 bases to trimming and J lost 4 bases; unmatched junction nucleotides: 8. The CDR3 loop reads CASSAGQGRRETQYF. The CDR3 DNA sequence: TGTGCCAGCAGTGCCGGACAGGGAAGACGAGAGACCCAGTACTTC.